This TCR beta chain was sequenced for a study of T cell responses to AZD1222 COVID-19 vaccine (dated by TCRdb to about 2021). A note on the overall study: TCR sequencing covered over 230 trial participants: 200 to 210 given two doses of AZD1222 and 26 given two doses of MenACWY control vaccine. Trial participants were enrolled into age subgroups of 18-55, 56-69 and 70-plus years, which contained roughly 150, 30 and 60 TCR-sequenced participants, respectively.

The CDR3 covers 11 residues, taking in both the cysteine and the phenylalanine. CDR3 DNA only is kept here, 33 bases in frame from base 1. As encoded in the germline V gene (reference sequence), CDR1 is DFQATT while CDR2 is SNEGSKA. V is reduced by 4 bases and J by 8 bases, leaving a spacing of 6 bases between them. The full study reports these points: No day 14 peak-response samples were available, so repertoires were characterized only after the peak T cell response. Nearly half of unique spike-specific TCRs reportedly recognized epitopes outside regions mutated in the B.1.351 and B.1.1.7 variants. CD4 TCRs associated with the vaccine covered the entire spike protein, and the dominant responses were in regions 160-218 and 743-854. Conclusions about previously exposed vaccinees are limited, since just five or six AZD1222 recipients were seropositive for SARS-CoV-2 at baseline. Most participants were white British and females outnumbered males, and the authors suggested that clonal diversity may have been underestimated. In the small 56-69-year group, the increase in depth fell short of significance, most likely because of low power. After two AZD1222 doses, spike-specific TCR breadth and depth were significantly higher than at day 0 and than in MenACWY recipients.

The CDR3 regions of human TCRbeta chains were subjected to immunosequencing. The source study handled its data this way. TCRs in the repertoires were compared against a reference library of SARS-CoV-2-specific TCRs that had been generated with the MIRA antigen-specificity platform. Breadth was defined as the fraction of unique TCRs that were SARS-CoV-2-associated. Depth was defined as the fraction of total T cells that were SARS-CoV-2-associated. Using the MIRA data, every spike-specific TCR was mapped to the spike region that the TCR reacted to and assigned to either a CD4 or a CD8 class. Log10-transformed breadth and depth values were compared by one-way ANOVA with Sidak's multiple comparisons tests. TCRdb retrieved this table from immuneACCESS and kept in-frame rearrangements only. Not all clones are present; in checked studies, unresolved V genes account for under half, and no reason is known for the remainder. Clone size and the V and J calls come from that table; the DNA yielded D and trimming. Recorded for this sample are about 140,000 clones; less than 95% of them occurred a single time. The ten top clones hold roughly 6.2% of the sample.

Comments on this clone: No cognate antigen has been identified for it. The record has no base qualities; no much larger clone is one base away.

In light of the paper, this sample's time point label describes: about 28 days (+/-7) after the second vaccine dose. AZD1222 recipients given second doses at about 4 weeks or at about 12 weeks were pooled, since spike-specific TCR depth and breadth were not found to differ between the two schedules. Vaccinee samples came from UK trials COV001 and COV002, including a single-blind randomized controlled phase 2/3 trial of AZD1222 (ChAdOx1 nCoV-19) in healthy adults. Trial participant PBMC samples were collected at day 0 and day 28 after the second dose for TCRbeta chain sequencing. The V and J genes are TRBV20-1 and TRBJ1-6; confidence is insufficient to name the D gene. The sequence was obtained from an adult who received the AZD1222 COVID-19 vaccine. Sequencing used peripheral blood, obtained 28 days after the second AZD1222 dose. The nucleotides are TGCAGTGCTAAGGGCGATTCACCCCTCCACTTT. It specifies CSAKGDSPLHF.